This T cell receptor beta chain was profiled in a study of OX40 agonist ivuxolimab in advanced cancers. On the study more broadly: Partial responses, seen in three patients, involved one hepatocellular carcinoma and two cutaneous melanomas.

Sequenced by immunoSEQ multiplex PCR; TCRdb stores in-frame clones only, minus some. The profile covers fewer than 70,000 clones, with approximately 87% appearing a single time and 2.5% to 4% taken by the ten largest. The germline CDR1 and CDR2 sequences are SGHNT and YYREEE (reference sequence). This CDR3 is 16 amino acids long. V was shortened by 4 bases and J by 0 bases, with 17 bases between the two germline ends. Patients who had autoimmune disease history or got systemic immunosuppression were left out. Samples of blood were obtained at baseline, on cycle 4 day 1, and on cycle 7 day 1. V usage is TRBV5-4 and J usage is TRBJ2-7; D may be TRBD1 (5 bases). The specimen comprised CD4+ or CD8+ T cells sorted from blood, sampled in a trial of the OX40 agonist ivuxolimab. The receptor comes from an adult with an advanced solid tumor such as melanoma, head and neck, liver or kidney cancer. The CDR3 DNA reads TGTGCCAGCAGCCCCGGATGGGGCCAGAGCTCCTACGAGCAGTACTTC. Protein sequence: CASSPGWGQSSYEQYF.